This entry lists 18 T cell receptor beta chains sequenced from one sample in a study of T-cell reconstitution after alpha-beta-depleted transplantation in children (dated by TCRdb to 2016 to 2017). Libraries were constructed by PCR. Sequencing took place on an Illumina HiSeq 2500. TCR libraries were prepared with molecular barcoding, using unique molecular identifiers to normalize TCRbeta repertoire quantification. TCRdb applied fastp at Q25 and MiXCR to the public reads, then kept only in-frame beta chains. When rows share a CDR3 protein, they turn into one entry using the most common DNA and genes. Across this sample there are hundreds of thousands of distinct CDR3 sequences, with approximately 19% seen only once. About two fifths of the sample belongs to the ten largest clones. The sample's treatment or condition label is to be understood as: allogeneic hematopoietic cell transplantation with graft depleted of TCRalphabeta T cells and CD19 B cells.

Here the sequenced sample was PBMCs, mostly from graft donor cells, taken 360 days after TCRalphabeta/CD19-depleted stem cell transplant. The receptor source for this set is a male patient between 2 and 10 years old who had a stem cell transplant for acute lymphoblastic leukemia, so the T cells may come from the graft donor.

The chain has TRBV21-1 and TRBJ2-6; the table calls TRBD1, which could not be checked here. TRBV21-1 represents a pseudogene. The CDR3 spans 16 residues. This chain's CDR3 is CASSKVRGTGANVLTF. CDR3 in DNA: TGTGCCAGCAGCAAAGTGAGGGGGACTGGGGCCAACGTCCTGACTTTC.

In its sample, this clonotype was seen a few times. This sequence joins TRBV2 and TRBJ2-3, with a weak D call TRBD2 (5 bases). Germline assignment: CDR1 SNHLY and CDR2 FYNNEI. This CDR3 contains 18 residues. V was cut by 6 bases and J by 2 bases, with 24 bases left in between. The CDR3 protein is CASRPRGGSSGFTDTQYF. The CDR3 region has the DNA TGTGCCAGCAGGCCCCGGGGTGGGAGCAGCGGCTTCACAGATACGCAGTATTTT.

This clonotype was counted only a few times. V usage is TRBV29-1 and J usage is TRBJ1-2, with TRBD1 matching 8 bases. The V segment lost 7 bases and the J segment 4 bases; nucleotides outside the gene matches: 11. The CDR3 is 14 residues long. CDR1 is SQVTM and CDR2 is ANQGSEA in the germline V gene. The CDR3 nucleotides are TGCAGCGCCCGGTGGGCAGGGGGCGCCTATGGCTACACCTTC. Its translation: CSARWAGGAYGYTF. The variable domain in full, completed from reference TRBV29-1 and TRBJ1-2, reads SAVISQKPSRDICQRGTSLTIQCQVDSQVTMMFWYRQQPGQSLTLIATANQGSEATYESGFVIDKFPISRPNLTFSTLTVSNMSPEDSSIYLCSARWAGGAYGYTFGSGTRLTVV.

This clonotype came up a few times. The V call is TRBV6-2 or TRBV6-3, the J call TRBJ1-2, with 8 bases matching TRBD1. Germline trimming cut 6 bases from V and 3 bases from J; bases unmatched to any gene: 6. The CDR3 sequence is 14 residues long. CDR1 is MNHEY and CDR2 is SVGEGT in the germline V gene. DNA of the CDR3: TGTGCCAGCAGGCCGGACAGGGTGGACTATGGCTACACCTTC. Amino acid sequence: CASRPDRVDYGYTF.

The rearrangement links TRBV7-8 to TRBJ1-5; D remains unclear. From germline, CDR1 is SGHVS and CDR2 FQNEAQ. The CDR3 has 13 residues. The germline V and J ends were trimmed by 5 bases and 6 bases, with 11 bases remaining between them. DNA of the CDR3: TGTGCCAGCAGCCCTTCCCGGGGTCAGCCCCAGCATTTT. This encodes CASSPSRGQPQHF.

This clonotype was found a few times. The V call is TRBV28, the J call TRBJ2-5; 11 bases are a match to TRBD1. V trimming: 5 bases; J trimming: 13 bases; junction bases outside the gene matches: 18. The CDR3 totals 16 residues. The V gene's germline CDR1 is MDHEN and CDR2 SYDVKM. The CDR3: CASSDFWRTGGRAVYF. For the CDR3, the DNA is TGTGCCAGCAGTGATTTTTGGCGGACAGGGGGCAGGGCGGTGTACTTC.

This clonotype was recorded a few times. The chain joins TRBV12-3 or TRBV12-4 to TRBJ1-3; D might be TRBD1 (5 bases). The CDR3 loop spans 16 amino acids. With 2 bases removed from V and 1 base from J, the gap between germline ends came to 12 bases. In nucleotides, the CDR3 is TGTGCCAGCAGTTTACTGTGGGGCTTATCTGGAAACACCATATATTTT. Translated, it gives CASSLLWGLSGNTIYF.

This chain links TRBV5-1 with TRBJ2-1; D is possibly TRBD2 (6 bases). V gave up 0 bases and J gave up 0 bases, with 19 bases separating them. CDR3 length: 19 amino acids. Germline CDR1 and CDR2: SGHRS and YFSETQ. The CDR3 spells CASSLEYPGLPSSYNEQFF. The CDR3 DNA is TGCGCCAGCAGCTTGGAGTATCCGGGACTCCCAAGCTCCTACAATGAGCAGTTCTTC.

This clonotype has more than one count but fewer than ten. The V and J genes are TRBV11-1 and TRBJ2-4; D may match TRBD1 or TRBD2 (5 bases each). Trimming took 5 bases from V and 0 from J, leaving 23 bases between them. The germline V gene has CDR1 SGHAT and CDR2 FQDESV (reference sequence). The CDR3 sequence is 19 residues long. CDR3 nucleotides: TGTGCCAGCAGCGGAGAGGGGTCTCTAACCCCGGGAGCCAAAAACATTCAGTACTTC. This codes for CASSGEGSLTPGAKNIQYF.

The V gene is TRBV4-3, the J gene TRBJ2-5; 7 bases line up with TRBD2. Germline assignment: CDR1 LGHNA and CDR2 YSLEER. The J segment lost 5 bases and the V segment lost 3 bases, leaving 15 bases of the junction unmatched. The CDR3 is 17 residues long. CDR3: CASSQGVLAPEKETQYF. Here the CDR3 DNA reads TGCGCCAGCAGCCAGGGTGTACTAGCGCCAGAGAAGGAGACCCAGTACTTC.

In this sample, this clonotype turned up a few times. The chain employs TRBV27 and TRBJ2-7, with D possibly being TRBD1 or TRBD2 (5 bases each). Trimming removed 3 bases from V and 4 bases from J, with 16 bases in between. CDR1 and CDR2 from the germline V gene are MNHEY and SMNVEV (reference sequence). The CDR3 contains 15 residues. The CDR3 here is CASSFVGAPGYEQYF. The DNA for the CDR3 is TGTGCCAGCAGTTTTGTCGGGGCACCAGGATACGAGCAGTACTTC.

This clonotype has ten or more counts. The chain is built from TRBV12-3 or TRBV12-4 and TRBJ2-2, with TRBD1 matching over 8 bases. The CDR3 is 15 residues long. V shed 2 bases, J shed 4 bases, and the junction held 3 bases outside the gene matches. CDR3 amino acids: CASSLWQGATGELFF. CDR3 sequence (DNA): TGTGCCAGCAGTTTATGGCAGGGGGCCACCGGGGAGCTGTTTTTT.

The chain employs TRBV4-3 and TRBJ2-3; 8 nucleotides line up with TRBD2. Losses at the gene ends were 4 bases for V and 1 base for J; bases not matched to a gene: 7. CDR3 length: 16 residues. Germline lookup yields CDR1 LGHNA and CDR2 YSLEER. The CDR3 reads CASSPGGRGGTDTQYF. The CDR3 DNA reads TGCGCCAGCAGCCCTGGTGGGCGGGGGGGCACAGATACGCAGTATTTT.

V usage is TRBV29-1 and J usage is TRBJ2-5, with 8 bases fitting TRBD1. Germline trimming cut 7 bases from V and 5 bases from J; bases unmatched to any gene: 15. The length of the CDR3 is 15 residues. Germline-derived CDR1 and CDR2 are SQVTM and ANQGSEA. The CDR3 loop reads CSATPTGDPSETQYF. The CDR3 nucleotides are TGCAGCGCCACTCCGACAGGGGACCCATCGGAGACCCAGTACTTC.

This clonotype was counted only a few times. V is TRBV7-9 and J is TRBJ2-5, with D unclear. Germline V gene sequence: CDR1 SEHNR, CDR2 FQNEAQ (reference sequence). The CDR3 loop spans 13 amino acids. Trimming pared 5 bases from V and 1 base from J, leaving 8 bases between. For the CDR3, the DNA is TGTGCCAGCAGCCGACTGATCCAAGAGACCCAGTACTTC. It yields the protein CASSRLIQETQYF. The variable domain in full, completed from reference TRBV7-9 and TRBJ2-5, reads DTGVSQNPRHKITKRGQNVTFRCDPISEHNRLYWYRQTLGQGPEFLTYFQNEAQLEKSRLLSDRFSAERPKGSFSTLEIQRTEQGDSAMYLCASSRLIQETQYFGPGTRLLVL.

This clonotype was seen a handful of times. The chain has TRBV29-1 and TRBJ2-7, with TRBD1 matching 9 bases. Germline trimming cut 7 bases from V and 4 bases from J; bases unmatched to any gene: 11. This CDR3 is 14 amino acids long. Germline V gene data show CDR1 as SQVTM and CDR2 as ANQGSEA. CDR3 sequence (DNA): TGCAGCGCCCTTTACAGGGGGCCGACGTACGAGCAGTACTTC. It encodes CSALYRGPTYEQYF.

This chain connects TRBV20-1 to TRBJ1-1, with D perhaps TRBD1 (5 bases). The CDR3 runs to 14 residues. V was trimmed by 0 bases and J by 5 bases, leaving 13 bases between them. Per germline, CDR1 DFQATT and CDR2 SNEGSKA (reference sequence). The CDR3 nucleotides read TGCAGTGCTAGAGAGGGGACCAGCCGGACTGAAGCTTTCTTT. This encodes CSAREGTSRTEAFF.

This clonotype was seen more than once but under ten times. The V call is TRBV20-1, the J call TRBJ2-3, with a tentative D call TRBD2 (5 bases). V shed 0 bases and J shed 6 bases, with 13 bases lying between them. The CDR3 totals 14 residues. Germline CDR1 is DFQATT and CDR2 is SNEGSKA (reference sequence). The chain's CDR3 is CSARDPRTRDTQYF. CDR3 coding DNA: TGCAGTGCTAGAGATCCTAGAACTAGGGATACGCAGTATTTT.